This T cell receptor beta chain was profiled in a study of human T cells and chemical hapten exposure listed by TCRdb under 2021. Background on the whole study: For sensitization, 2% DPC in acetone was applied to a roughly 2 cm by roughly 2 cm area of upper inner arm skin. Throughout the approximately 23-week study period, patients were also given weekly therapeutic DPC doses on the scalp. Patch tests used Finn chambers with 0.01% DPC on the upper back, scored after 6 days by International Contact Dermatitis Research Group standards. The mostly female patient cohort included alopecia areata with under or over 50% scalp involvement, alopecia totalis and alopecia universalis. Libraries were pooled for sequencing, and variation in per-sample TCR yields was attributed mainly to small differences in library volumes within the pool. This study followed changes in the peripheral blood TCR repertoire in vivo during primary and secondary sensitization of alopecia patients to the hapten diphenylcyclopropenone (DPC). Blood samples were taken from patients before sensitization (week 0) and at 2, 6 and about 24 weeks after DPC sensitization. Nearly 30 alopecia patients gave blood for TCR sequencing at one to four time points (pre-sensitization, 2, 6 and 24 weeks).

Taken with the paper, the label for time point translates to: pre-sensitization, week 0. The treatment or condition label on this specimen signifies: therapeutic diphenylcyclopropenone sensitization with weekly scalp DPC. Blood at each patch-test visit was drawn before the patch test was applied. Patients were considered eligible if aged 18 to 70, diagnosed with alopecia and deemed suitable for DPC therapy, and patients were excluded if pregnant. Total RNA was extracted from unfractionated whole blood that had been collected in Tempus Blood RNA tubes. The germline ends are 15 bases apart after V is trimmed by 7 bases and J by 6 bases. For CDR1 and CDR2, the germline V gene lists SQVTM and ANQGSEA. The CDR3, from cysteine to phenylalanine, totals 13 residues. Solely the CDR3 DNA is kept, with 39 bases framed from the first base. Paper-wide results and their limitations: All patients had alopecia, a presumed autoimmune disease, so their immune response might differ from that of healthy individuals. Significantly more large CDR3 similarity clusters were formed by expanded TCRs than by pre-sensitization or healthy control sets, consistent with antigen-driven responses. No change with DPC sensitization was found in the number of TCRs above 1 in 1000 frequency, and no evidence of global repertoire structure alterations was found. Patch test score correlated positively with the number of PT1 expanded TCRs, reaching significance at thresholds 8, 16 and 32 but not at 4. Repeated subsampling changed both the strength of the expansion versus patch-test correlation and the threshold at which that correlation became significant.

This clonotype was seen many times. Its antigen remains undetermined. No quality values exist for individual bases; no much larger clone is one base distant. Library generation was performed with RACE. Reads for this sample came from a NextSeq 500. Library preparation attached unique molecular identifiers to individual cDNA molecules for quantitative, reproducible TCR counting. Both TCR alpha and TCR beta chains were sequenced from each blood RNA sample. From the authors' description of their analysis: The median number of TCRs per sample was 90,000 to 100,000, ranging from roughly 23,224 to 690,600. V, J and CDR3 annotation of the TCR reads was carried out using the Decombinator software suite. For PS versus PT1 abundance plots, all samples were subsampled to the same number of TCRs (28,000). TCRs were defined as expanded if absent before sensitization and observed at least eight times at the 2-week time point. TCRdb redid the processing of the public reads, applying fastp at Q25 and MiXCR, and retained in-frame beta chains. Rows matching on CDR3 protein sequence are summarized as one entry with the most common DNA and genes. The V and J calls follow TCRdb's processing rather than the paper's. The sample table shows approximately 90,000 distinct CDR3 sequences, and 6.5% to 10% are seen once. Approximately 2.4% of the sample goes to the ten largest clones.

The sequencing used whole blood, collected in connection with sensitization to the hapten diphenylcyclopropenone (DPC). The sequence links TRBV29-1 to TRBJ1-4; the D gene is perhaps TRBD1, on 5 matching bases. This TCR came from a man aged 40-50 years with alopecia areata. Some clones in this sample may be carry-over from other donors' samples. The CDR3 protein sequence reads: CSAAGAGYEKLFF. The sequenced DNA: TGCAGCGCCGCTGGGGCAGGCTATGAAAAACTGTTTTTT.